The present T cell receptor (beta chain) was sequenced within a study of response to subunit inactivated influenza vaccine. This clonotype was picked up many times. TCRdb processed the RT-PCR reads anew with MiXCR; each CDR3 protein has one entry. The data show hundreds of thousands of distinct CDR3 sequences, 10% to 15% seen once. This CDR3 has 14 residues. Germline-derived CDR1 and CDR2 are SGHTA and FQGNSA. Losses at the gene ends were 4 bases for V and 5 bases for J; bases not matched to a gene: 7. Sequenced here: PBMCs from blood, sampled on the day of vaccination. This clonotype originated in a man aged 45 to 65 who received an inactivated influenza vaccine. The chain couples TRBV7-2 to TRBJ2-5, with 7 nucleotides matching TRBD2. Here the CDR3 DNA reads TGTGCCAGCAGCTATGGCGGGAGAACGGAGACCCAGTACTTC. This codes for CASSYGGRTETQYF. The full variable domain, its missing parts supplied by reference TRBV7-2 and TRBJ2-5, is GAGVSQSPSNKVTEKGKDVELRCDPISGHTALYWYRQSLGQGLEFLIYFQGNSAPDKSGLPSDRFSAERTGGSVSTLTIQRTQQEDSAVYLCASSYGGRTETQYFGPGTRLLVL.